This T cell receptor beta chain was profiled in a study of T cell responses to AZD1222 COVID-19 vaccine. Findings and caveats of the study: Clonal diversity may have been underestimated, and the donors were mostly white British, with more females than males. Without day 14 samples, only post-peak T cell repertoires were studied.

This clone has just one count. The antigen is unknown. Clones were sequenced by immunoSEQ multiplex PCR, and TCRdb holds only the in-frame ones, with some missing. The sample has 120,000 to 150,000 clones, more than 70% seen once. CDR3 length: 15 residues. The chain links TRBV21-1 to TRBJ1-1. TRBV21-1 is labeled a pseudogene. This TCR came from an adult in good health. The source was peripheral blood, collected on day 0 of AZD1222 vaccination. CDR3 sequence reads: CASSKAGRRYTEAFF. CDR3 DNA sequence: TGTGCCAGCAGCAAAGCTGGCCGTAGATACACTGAAGCTTTCTTT.